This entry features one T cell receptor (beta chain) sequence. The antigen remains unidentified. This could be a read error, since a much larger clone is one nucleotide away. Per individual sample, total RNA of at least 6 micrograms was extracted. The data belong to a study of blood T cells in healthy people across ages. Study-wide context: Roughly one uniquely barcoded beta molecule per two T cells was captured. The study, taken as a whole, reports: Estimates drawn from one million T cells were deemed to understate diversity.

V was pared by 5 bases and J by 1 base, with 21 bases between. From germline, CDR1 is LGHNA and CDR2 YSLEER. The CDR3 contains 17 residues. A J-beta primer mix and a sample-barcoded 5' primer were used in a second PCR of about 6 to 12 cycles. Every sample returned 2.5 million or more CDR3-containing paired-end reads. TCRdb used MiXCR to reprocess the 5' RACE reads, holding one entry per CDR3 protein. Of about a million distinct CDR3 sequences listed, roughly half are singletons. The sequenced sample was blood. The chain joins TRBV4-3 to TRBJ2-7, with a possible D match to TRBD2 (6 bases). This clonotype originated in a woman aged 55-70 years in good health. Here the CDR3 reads CASSYHFRSRESYEQYF. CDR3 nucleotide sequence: TGCGCCAGCAGCTACCATTTCCGAAGCCGGGAGTCCTACGAGCAGTACTTC.